The entry that follows covers one T cell receptor beta chain sequence. Its antigen is currently not known. No much larger clone is present one base from it, and per-base qualities are unavailable. This specimen belongs to a study of blood T cell repertoires in COVID-19 (TCRdb year 2020). Broadly, across the study: Collaborator samples came from the United States, Italy and Spain and covered acute and convalescent phases of COVID-19. The material from the prospective study consisted of cDNA or gDNA derived from T cells, B-cell-depleted T cells, or PBMCs. Subjects who had been exposed to COVID-19, were actively infected with it, or had recovered from it provided the deeply sampled blood TCRbeta repertoires that made up the dataset. A freely available public database, intended as a resource for researchers studying the immune response to SARS-CoV-2, is where the repertoires were released. The samples were drawn from the first 160 participants of the ongoing ImmuneRACE study and from over 950 subjects provided by 6 global collaborators. A de-identified subject ID, COVID-19 status, age in years and sex were almost always included in the sample metadata. Where available, HLA class I and class II types were obtained from metadata supplied by the sample provider rather than from assay-based typing. The paper's findings and limits, for the study overall: How much clinical and demographic metadata was included differed by source and by participant, and the metadata was provided uncurated.

One collaborating source in Seattle enrolled patients during active infection and followed them longitudinally through the course of disease. Collaborating institutions collected whole blood in K2EDTA tubes following their own protocols. Collaborator samples were shipped for TCRbeta analysis as frozen whole blood, isolated PBMCs, or DNA extracted from either sample type. Inclusive of the bounding cysteine and phenylalanine, the CDR3 is 13 residues long. The read is trimmed to its CDR3 DNA, 39 bases read in frame from base 1. The immunoSEQ Assay, a bias-controlled multiplex PCR, was used to amplify TCRbeta CDR3 regions from genomic DNA. The authors' analysis ran thus. Within the assay, amplification of reference gene primers was used to estimate how many nucleated cells each sample contained. To quantify the absolute abundance of each unique TCRbeta CDR3 rearrangement, sequence reads were collapsed and filtered. Productive Simpson clonality was computed per sample as the square root of Simpson's diversity index over productive rearrangements. TCRdb obtained this table from immuneACCESS and retained in-frame rearrangements with V and J assigned. These tables miss some clones; where compared with another copy, unresolved V genes account for less than half of the shortfall, and the remainder is unexplained. The D gene and trimming were derived from the DNA, and the V and J assignments and clone size from that table. The sample data list 70,000 to 90,000 clones, and 75% to 90% of these were observed just once. The ten largest clones represent around 6% of the sample.

The sequenced sample was peripheral blood. The TCR sequence derives from a man of 80 years or more with COVID-19, enrolled during active disease. Rearrangement joined TRBV21-1 to TRBJ1-4. TRBV21-1 is an annotated pseudogene. The base sequence is TGTGCCAGCAGCACCCGGCCTCCTCGGGAACTGTTTTTT. Its protein product is CASSTRPPRELFF.